One and the same sample provided the 27 T cell receptor beta chains below, sequenced in a study of T cell responses to AZD1222 COVID-19 vaccine. The table came from immunoSEQ multiplex PCR; TCRdb's copy has only in-frame clones and leaves some out. The sample records 150,000 to 200,000 clones, more than 80% being singletons. This material consisted of peripheral blood, taken 28 days after the second dose of the MenACWY control vaccine. The receptors were sampled from an adult who received the MenACWY meningococcal vaccine as a control.

The rearrangement uses TRBV4-3 and TRBJ2-7; the match to TRBD2 covers 13 bases. CDR3 length equals 17 residues. CDR1 and CDR2 (germline): LGHNA, YSLEER. J was trimmed by 4 bases and V by 0 bases; bases with no gene match: 6. This CDR3 is CASSQEAGLAGRYEQYF. The CDR3, as DNA: TGCGCCAGCAGCCAAGAGGCGGGACTAGCGGGGCGATACGAGCAGTACTTC.

This chain links TRBV10-2 with TRBJ1-6; D may be TRBD1 (5 bases). This CDR3 spans 20 amino acids. Trimming took off 4 bases at V and 0 bases at J, with 22 bases between the two ends. Germline V lookup: CDR1 WSHSY, CDR2 SAAADI. As DNA, the CDR3 is TGCGCCAGCAGTGTAATGGATGGACACCCTATGAGCTCCTATAATTCACCCCTCCACTTT. It is translated as CASSVMDGHPMSSYNSPLHF.

The gene calls are TRBV7-2 and TRBJ1-2, with 9 bases aligning to TRBD1. CDR3 length: 16 amino acids. V was clipped by 3 bases and J by 8 bases; unmatched bases: 13. CDR1 and CDR2 from the germline V gene are SGHTA and FQGNSA. The chain's CDR3 is CASSLTGTGFILGYTF. The DNA for the CDR3 is TGTGCCAGCAGCTTGACCGGGACAGGGTTTATCCTAGGCTACACCTTC. The full variable domain, with the rest looked up from reference TRBV7-2 and TRBJ1-2, is GAGVSQSPSNKVTEKGKDVELRCDPISGHTALYWYRQSLGQGLEFLIYFQGNSAPDKSGLPSDRFSAERTGGSVSTLTIQRTQQEDSAVYLCASSLTGTGFILGYTFGSGTRLTVV.

This rearrangement joins TRBV15 to TRBJ2-2; D is tentatively TRBD1 or TRBD2 (5 bases each). V lost 9 bases and J 5 bases, leaving 16 bases between the germline ends. The CDR3 is 14 amino acids. Per germline, CDR1 LNHNV and CDR2 YYDKDF (reference sequence). CDR3 region: CATKDTPGTGELFF. The CDR3 DNA reads TGTGCCACAAAGGACACCCCGGGGACCGGGGAGCTGTTTTTT.

The chain has TRBV19 and TRBJ1-5; 7 bases fit TRBD1. This CDR3 spans 20 amino acids. V was pared by 3 bases and J by 4 bases, with 21 bases of the junction left unmatched. The germline V gene encodes CDR1 LNHDA and CDR2 SQIVND (reference sequence). The DNA of the CDR3 is TGTGCCAGTAGTATGGGTTGGGGGACAGCCACTTCTTTACCAAATCAGCCCCAGCATTTT. Its protein product is CASSMGWGTATSLPNQPQHF.

The rearrangement joins TRBV5-1 to TRBJ1-2; D possibly corresponds to TRBD1 (5 bases). From germline, CDR1 is SGHRS and CDR2 YFSETQ. CDR3 size: 11 residues. V lost 7 bases to trimming and J lost 5 bases, with 9 bases between them. CDR3 sequence: CASSEGYGYTF. The CDR3 bases are TGCGCCAGCTCTGAGGGGTATGGCTACACCTTC.

The sample holds a few counts of this clone. The rearrangement uses TRBV6-5 and TRBJ1-2; perhaps TRBD1 as D (6 bases). The CDR3 runs to 14 residues. Trimming stripped 2 bases from V and 5 bases from J, with 12 bases between. Germline V CDR1 and CDR2: MNHEY, SVGAGI. This chain's CDR3 is CASSYAGAGYGYTF. In nucleotides, the CDR3 is TGTGCCAGCAGTTACGCGGGGGCCGGGTATGGCTACACCTTC.

The chain carries TRBV15 and TRBJ1-2; 7 bases are a match to TRBD1. V shed 3 bases and J 3 bases; nucleotides not matched to a gene: 7. The length of the CDR3 is 15 residues. Germline CDR1 LNHNV, CDR2 YYDKDF (reference sequence). The CDR3 spells CATSRDTGVYYGYTF. The CDR3 bases are TGTGCCACCAGCAGGGACACAGGGGTTTACTATGGCTACACCTTC.

V is TRBV18 and J is TRBJ2-7; D is unclear. Germline CDR1 KGHSH, CDR2 LQKENI. Trimming pared 0 bases from V and 3 bases from J, leaving 18 bases between. The CDR3 sequence is 17 residues long. The CDR3 DNA reads as TGTGCCAGCTCACCACCAAAGTCTACAGATCGGGTCTACGAGCAGTACTTC. Its translation: CASSPPKSTDRVYEQYF.

The V call is TRBV27, the J call TRBJ1-2, with 7 bases matching TRBD1. Germline-derived CDR1 and CDR2 are MNHEY and SMNVEV (reference sequence). Unmatched junction bases numbered 9, after V lost 6 bases and J lost 8 bases. CDR3 length: 13 amino acids. The CDR3 nucleotides are TGTGCCAGCAGAAGGGACAGATCAGGAGGCTACACCTTC. Amino acids: CASRRDRSGGYTF.

The V and J genes are TRBV12-3 or TRBV12-4 and TRBJ1-1, with D perhaps TRBD1 (5 bases). The CDR3 is 13 amino acids. The germline V and J ends were trimmed by 6 bases and 2 bases, with 10 bases remaining between them. The CDR3 DNA follows: TGTGCCAGCAGGAAGACAGTAAACACTGAAGCTTTCTTT. It translates to CASRKTVNTEAFF.

The chain links TRBV2 to TRBJ2-4, with a tentative D call TRBD1 (5 bases). This CDR3 contains 17 residues. Looked up from germline, CDR1 is SNHLY and CDR2 is FYNNEI. Trimming pared 0 bases from V and 0 bases from J, leaving 12 bases between. CDR3 DNA sequence: TGTGCCAGCAGTGAAGCAGGAGACAGCCTAGCCAAAAACATTCAGTACTTC. Its protein is CASSEAGDSLAKNIQYF.

The chain is built from TRBV7-9 and TRBJ1-1; D possibly corresponds to TRBD1 (5 bases). Germline V gene data show CDR1 as SEHNR and CDR2 as FQNEAQ (reference sequence). Deletions cut 3 bases from V and 2 bases from J, with 10 bases between. The CDR3 spans 14 residues. CDR3 DNA sequence: TGTGCCAGCAGCTTCGGGGGTTTTAACACTGAAGCTTTCTTT. Its protein product is CASSFGGFNTEAFF.

This clone was seen only a few times. This sample includes further DNA sequences coding for the same CDR3. The chain combines TRBV19 with TRBJ1-2; 7 nucleotides agree with TRBD1. Germline V lookup: CDR1 LNHDA, CDR2 SQIVND (reference sequence). The CDR3 has 13 amino acids. With V trimmed by 5 bases and J by 3 bases, 3 bases remained unmatched. CDR3 bases: TGTGCCAGTAGTCGGACAGGCGACTATGGCTACACCTTC. Protein: CASSRTGDYGYTF.

The chain combines TRBV6-1 with TRBJ2-5, with D perhaps matching TRBD1 (6 bases). Germline assignment: CDR1 MNHNS and CDR2 SASEGT. V lost 0 bases and J 0 bases, leaving 17 bases between the germline ends. The CDR3 is made up of 18 amino acids. Here the CDR3 reads CASSEARTASWYQETQYF. The CDR3 DNA reads as TGTGCCAGCAGTGAAGCGCGGACAGCTTCTTGGTACCAAGAGACCCAGTACTTC.

The rearrangement joins TRBV25-1 to TRBJ1-2; D might be TRBD1 (5 bases). V was pared by 1 base and J by 7 bases, with 10 bases between. Germline V CDR1 and CDR2: MGHDK, SYGVNS. This CDR3 has 13 amino acids. This chain's CDR3 is CASSESLTAGYTF. The DNA of the CDR3 is TGTGCCAGCAGTGAATCGTTGACAGCTGGCTACACCTTC.

This sequence joins TRBV6-5 and TRBJ2-1, with a weak D call TRBD1 (5 bases). CDR3 length equals 14 residues. Trimming took 0 bases from V and 5 from J, leaving 8 bases between them. Germline-derived CDR1 and CDR2 are MNHEY and SVGAGI. This CDR3 reads CASSYSAGNNEQFF. The CDR3 DNA reads TGTGCCAGCAGTTACTCGGCAGGGAACAATGAGCAGTTCTTC.

This chain connects TRBV6-5 to TRBJ2-5; D remains ambiguous. The CDR3 is 13 amino acids. Germline-derived CDR1 and CDR2 are MNHEY and SVGAGI. The germline V and J ends were trimmed by 7 bases and 4 bases, with 13 bases remaining between them. The CDR3 nucleotides read TGTGCCAGCAATACGGCCTGGCGAGAGACCCAGTACTTC. This sequence encodes CASNTAWRETQYF.

The chain is built from TRBV28 and TRBJ2-7; 9 bases agree with TRBD2. CDR1 MDHEN and CDR2 SYDVKM come from the germline V gene. CDR3 length: 16 residues. V shed 8 bases, J shed 4 bases, and the junction held 15 bases outside the gene matches. CDR3 in amino acids: CASLPAVAGGFYEQYF. The CDR3 region has the DNA TGTGCCAGCCTCCCGGCGGTGGCGGGAGGGTTTTACGAGCAGTACTTC.

The chain links TRBV27 to TRBJ2-1, with D unclear. The CDR3 loop spans 17 amino acids. CDR1 is MNHEY and CDR2 is SMNVEV in the germline V gene (reference sequence). V lost 5 bases, J lost 0 bases, and 17 bases lay in between. This chain's CDR3 is CASSPPRWLGSYNEQFF. The CDR3 DNA follows: TGTGCCAGCAGTCCCCCACGTTGGCTAGGCTCCTACAATGAGCAGTTCTTC.

This clone showed up just a few times. CDR3 bases: TGTGCCAGCAGCTTGGCTGTAGGGAATCAGCCCCAGCATTTT. Protein sequence: CASSLAVGNQPQHF. The chain joins TRBV5-8 to TRBJ1-5; no reliable D call. V shed 0 bases and J shed 4 bases, with 8 bases lying between them. CDR1 SGHTS and CDR2 YDEGEE come from the germline V gene. The CDR3 has 14 residues.

V is TRBV9 and J is TRBJ1-2; no clear D. The V gene lost 0 bases and the J gene lost 8 bases, with 11 bases spanning the gap. The CDR3 has 13 amino acids. CDR1 SGDLS and CDR2 YYNGEE come from the germline V gene. The CDR3 DNA reads TGTGCCAGCAGCGTAGAGAACGGTGGGGGCTACACCTTC. Encoded protein: CASSVENGGGYTF.

This clone has a handful of counts. The chain carries TRBV20-1 and TRBJ2-4; TRBD2 matches at 9 bases. V was pared by 3 bases and J by 3 bases, with 12 bases of the junction left unmatched. CDR1 is DFQATT, CDR2 SNEGSKA, per germline (reference sequence). This CDR3 has 17 residues. This CDR3 reads CSASRVSGRRDKNIQYF. CDR3 nucleotide sequence: TGCAGTGCTAGTAGGGTTAGCGGGAGAAGGGACAAAAACATTCAGTACTTC.

The chain links TRBV19 to TRBJ1-5; 8 nucleotides agree with TRBD1. The CDR3 consists of 15 residues. The ends lost 9 bases at V and 0 bases at J; junction bases unmatched: 7. Germline assignment: CDR1 LNHDA and CDR2 SQIVND (reference sequence). Here the CDR3 reads CASVDRGTSNQPQHF. CDR3 coding DNA: TGTGCCAGCGTCGACAGGGGAACTAGCAATCAGCCCCAGCATTTT.

Written as DNA, the CDR3 is TGTGCCTGCCGAGGGACAGACTGGTCAGGGGCCAACGTCCTGACTTTC. It yields the protein CACRGTDWSGANVLTF. The genes are TRBV28 and TRBJ2-6; TRBD1 matches 7 bases. V trimming: 11 bases; J trimming: 4 bases; junction bases outside the gene matches: 14. Germline loops: CDR1 MDHEN, CDR2 SYDVKM. The CDR3 is 16 amino acids. Using reference TRBV28 and TRBJ2-6 for the parts outside the CDR3, the full variable domain is DVKVTQSSRYLVKRTGEKVFLECVQDMDHENMFWYRQDPGLGLRLIYFSYDVKMKEKGDIPEGYSVSREKKERFSLILESASTNQTSMYLCACRGTDWSGANVLTFGAGSRLTVL.

This clone was counted a few times. The rearrangement joins TRBV2 to TRBJ1-1, with TRBD1 matching over 8 bases. V dropped 6 bases and J dropped 4; count of bases not matched to a gene: 4. Germline assignment: CDR1 SNHLY and CDR2 FYNNEI. This CDR3 comprises 13 residues. The CDR3 nucleotides read TGTGCCAGCAGGTTTACAGGGGGCACTGAAGCTTTCTTT. Protein: CASRFTGGTEAFF.

The V call is TRBV6-1, the J call TRBJ1-3; no firm D call. V lost 2 bases, J lost 0 bases, and 8 bases lay in between. The CDR3 has 15 residues. Germline assignment: CDR1 MNHNS and CDR2 SASEGT. The CDR3 nucleotides read TGTGCCAGCAGTGAAATGGCCAACTCTGGAAACACCATATATTTT. It yields the protein CASSEMANSGNTIYF.